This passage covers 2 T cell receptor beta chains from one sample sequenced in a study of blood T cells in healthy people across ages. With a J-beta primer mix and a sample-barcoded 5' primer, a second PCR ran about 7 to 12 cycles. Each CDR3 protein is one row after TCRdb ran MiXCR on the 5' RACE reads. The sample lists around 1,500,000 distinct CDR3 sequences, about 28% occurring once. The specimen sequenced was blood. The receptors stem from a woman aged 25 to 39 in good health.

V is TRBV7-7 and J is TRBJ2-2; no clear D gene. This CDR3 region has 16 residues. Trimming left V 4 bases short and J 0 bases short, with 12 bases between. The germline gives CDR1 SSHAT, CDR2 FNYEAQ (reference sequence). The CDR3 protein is CASSSRAGANTGELFF. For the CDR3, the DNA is TGTGCCAGCAGCTCAAGGGCCGGTGCGAACACCGGGGAGCTGTTTTTT.

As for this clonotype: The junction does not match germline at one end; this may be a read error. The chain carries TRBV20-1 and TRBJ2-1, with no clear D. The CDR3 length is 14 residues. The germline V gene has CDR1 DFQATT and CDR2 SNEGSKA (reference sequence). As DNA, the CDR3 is TGCAGTGCTAGCTCGGGTAGCTCCTACGATGAGCAGTTCTTC. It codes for CSASSGSSYDEQFF.